Shown below are 12 T cell receptor beta chains from a single sample sequenced in a study of OX40 agonist ivuxolimab in advanced cancers. Profiling relied on immunoSEQ multiplex PCR, and the TCRdb table lists in-frame clones only, not all of them. Of approximately 13,000 clones listed, roughly two thirds are singletons. The source material was CD4+ or CD8+ T cells sorted from blood, sampled in a trial of the OX40 agonist ivuxolimab. These receptors were taken from an adult with an advanced solid tumor such as melanoma, head and neck, liver or kidney cancer.

CDR3 loop: CASSYSSGGEANVLTF. CDR3 DNA sequence: TGTGCCAGCAGTTACTCCTCAGGGGGGGAGGCCAACGTCCTGACTTTC. The chain couples TRBV6-5 to TRBJ2-6, with D possibly called TRBD1 or TRBD2 (7 bases each). CDR1 and CDR2 (germline): MNHEY, SVGAGI. The CDR3 totals 16 residues. V lost 0 bases, J lost 6 bases, and 12 bases lay in between.

The chain is built from TRBV5-4 and TRBJ2-7; unclear D gene. The CDR3 is 16 residues long. Trimming shortened V by 0 bases and J by 1 base, and 14 bases separated the two germline ends. The germline V gene encodes CDR1 SGHNT and CDR2 YYREEE (reference sequence). CDR3 in amino acids: CASSLDEISTSYEQYF. The DNA of the CDR3 is TGTGCCAGCAGCTTGGATGAGATCTCGACATCCTACGAGCAGTACTTC. The full variable domain, rest sourced from reference TRBV5-4 and TRBJ2-7, is ETGVTQSPTHLIKTRGQQVTLRCSSQSGHNTVSWYQQALGQGPQFIFQYYREEENGRGNFPPRFSGLQFPNYSSELNVNALELDDSALYLCASSLDEISTSYEQYFGPGTRLTVT.

This sequence joins TRBV27 and TRBJ2-7, with 7 nucleotides matching TRBD2. Germline V gene sequence: CDR1 MNHEY, CDR2 SMNVEV (reference sequence). The CDR3 has 13 amino acids. V shed 5 bases, J shed 7 bases, and the junction held 8 bases outside the gene matches. CDR3 sequence: CASSTSAAGEQYF. For the CDR3, the DNA is TGTGCCAGCAGTACTAGCGCCGCGGGTGAGCAGTACTTC.

The rearrangement links TRBV11-2 to TRBJ1-1, with D tentatively TRBD1 (5 bases). V lost 5 bases and J lost 11, with 18 bases in between. CDR1 SGHAT and CDR2 FQNNGV come from the germline V gene. This CDR3 spans 13 amino acids. The CDR3 sequence is CASSPGTGKSAFF. The CDR3 nucleotides read TGTGCCAGCAGCCCCGGGACGGGAAAATCGGCTTTCTTT.

The chain uses TRBV29-1 and TRBJ2-7; 8 bases align to TRBD1. This CDR3 comprises 16 residues. V was pared by 6 bases and J by 7 bases, with 20 bases of the junction left unmatched. From germline, CDR1 is SQVTM and CDR2 ANQGSEA. The CDR3 region has the DNA TGCAGCGTCGACAGGGGTTCGGGATTGGGGTTAGGAGAGCAGTACTTC. Translating it yields CSVDRGSGLGLGEQYF.

The chain uses TRBV11-3 and TRBJ1-2; D is ambiguous. Per germline, CDR1 SGHNT and CDR2 YENEEA. The V end lost 11 bases, the J end lost 4 bases, and 29 bases lay between the germline ends. The CDR3 contains 17 residues. The DNA of the CDR3 is TGTGCCCACTTACAAAGCCTCCGGGCCCCCTCGGCCTATGGCTACACCTTC. This sequence encodes CAHLQSLRAPSAYGYTF. The variable domain in full, with the rest retrieved from reference TRBV11-3 and TRBJ1-2, is EAGVVQSPRYKIIEKKQPVAFWCNPISGHNTLYWYLQNLGQGPELLIRYENEEAVDDSQLPKDRFSAERLKGVDSTLKIQPAELGDSAVYLCAHLQSLRAPSAYGYTFGSGTRLTVV.

The CDR3 DNA reads TGCGCCAGCAGCCAAGATGGCCCGGGGGTTATCGGGACAGGGCAAGGGGAGCAGTTCTTC. Translated: CASSQDGPGVIGTGQGEQFF. The chain is built from TRBV4-1 and TRBJ2-1; 9 positions agree with TRBD1. Germline V gene lookup returns CDR1 MGHRA and CDR2 YSYEKL. The CDR3 length is 20 residues. Losses at the gene ends were 0 bases for V and 10 bases for J; bases not matched to a gene: 22.

This rearrangement joins TRBV9 to TRBJ2-7; D may be TRBD2 (6 bases). The germline CDR1 and CDR2 sequences are SGDLS and YYNGEE. V was shortened by 3 bases and J by 0 bases, with 16 bases between the two germline ends. This CDR3 is built from 16 residues. CDR3 in amino acids: CASSALGGGNSYEQYF. The DNA of the CDR3 is TGTGCCAGCAGCGCCCTAGGTGGAGGGAACTCCTACGAGCAGTACTTC.

This clone was seen repeatedly, ten times or more. The sample carries other DNA sequences with the same CDR3. The CDR3 region has the DNA TGCGCCAGCAGCCAAGATAGTATTAATAGCAATCAGCCCCAGCATTTT. Translation gives CASSQDSINSNQPQHF. The gene calls are TRBV4-1 and TRBJ1-5; D is undetermined. The CDR3 is 16 amino acids. The ends were cut back, 0 bases at V and 0 bases at J, with 9 bases in the middle. Germline CDR1 and CDR2: MGHRA and YSYEKL.

The rearrangement links TRBV7-2 to TRBJ1-5; no firm D call. CDR3 length: 13 residues. The ends were cut back, 1 base at V and 7 bases at J, with 8 bases in the middle. CDR1 and CDR2 (germline): SGHTA, FQGNSA. The CDR3 region is CASSLGSRQPQHF. CDR3 DNA: TGTGCCAGCAGCTTAGGCAGTAGACAGCCCCAGCATTTT.

J is TRBJ1-5 and V is TRBV6-1, with unresolved D. The CDR3 runs to 13 residues. Germline loops: CDR1 MNHNS, CDR2 SASEGT. The V gene lost 5 bases and the J gene lost 3 bases, with 8 bases spanning the gap. In DNA, the CDR3 is TGTGCCAGCAGTTGGCTCCTCAATCAGCCCCAGCATTTT. Translated, it gives CASSWLLNQPQHF.

The rearrangement uses TRBV7-9 and TRBJ2-7; 7 bases are a match to TRBD2. Germline V gives CDR1 SEHNR, CDR2 FQNEAQ (reference sequence). With V trimmed by 8 bases and J by 0 bases, 7 bases remained unmatched. The CDR3 sequence is 14 residues long. CDR3 in amino acids: CASLGGYGSYEQYF. Here the CDR3 DNA reads TGTGCCAGCCTCGGGGGGTATGGCTCCTACGAGCAGTACTTC.